The 11 T cell receptor beta chains in this list originate from one sample, sequenced in a study of blood T cell repertoires in COVID-19 (TCRdb year 2020). Libraries were made using the immunoSEQ multiplex PCR assay. TCRdb mirrors the immuneACCESS table, restricted to in-frame sequences. Some clones are absent from its copies; in checked studies, under half trace to an unresolved V gene, and the reason for the others is unknown. Counted in this sample were about 89,000 clones; 81% of them appeared once. The ten largest clones represent approximately 11% of the sample. Material for sequencing was peripheral blood. These receptors all come from a woman older than 75 with acute or convalescent COVID-19.

This clone was detected only a few times. The rearrangement joins TRBV19 to TRBJ1-1; TRBD1 matches 10 bases. V lost 6 bases to trimming and J lost 5 bases; unmatched junction nucleotides: 6. This CDR3 is 14 amino acids long. Germline V gene lookup returns CDR1 LNHDA and CDR2 SQIVND (reference sequence). The DNA for the CDR3 is TGTGCCAGTAGACCAGGGACAGGGGTGACTGAAGCTTTCTTT. Its translation is CASRPGTGVTEAFF.

This clone showed up just once. This chain links TRBV5-4 with TRBJ1-2; D not resolved. Trimming took 7 bases from V and 7 from J, leaving 17 bases between them. From germline, CDR1 is SGHNT and CDR2 YYREEE (reference sequence). The CDR3 has 13 residues. The CDR3 region is CASEGTQRSGYTF. CDR3 nucleotide sequence: TGTGCCAGCGAGGGTACCCAAAGATCTGGCTACACCTTC.

The chain recombines TRBV5-8 with TRBJ2-1; 9 bases are a match to TRBD2. The CDR3 covers 16 residues. Losses at the gene ends were 2 bases for V and 9 bases for J; bases not matched to a gene: 12. The V gene's germline CDR1 is SGHTS and CDR2 YDEGEE. For the CDR3, the DNA is TGTGCCAGCAGCTTCATTCCGTGGCTAGCGGGGAGTGAGCAGTTCTTC. Translating gives CASSFIPWLAGSEQFF. The variable domain in full, with the rest retrieved from reference TRBV5-8 and TRBJ2-1, is EAGVTQSPTHLIKTRGQQATLRCSPISGHTSVYWYQQALGLGLQFLLWYDEGEERNRGNFPPRFSGRQFPNYSSELNVNALELEDSALYLCASSFIPWLAGSEQFFGPGTRLTVL.

V is TRBV10-3 and J is TRBJ1-1; 9 positions agree with TRBD1. Per germline, CDR1 ENHRY and CDR2 SYGVKD. This CDR3 is 14 amino acids long. V was pared by 4 bases and J by 5 bases, with 5 bases of the junction left unmatched. CDR3 sequence: CAISGQGVGTEAFF. DNA for the CDR3: TGTGCCATCAGTGGACAGGGGGTCGGGACTGAAGCTTTCTTT.

The genes are TRBV25-1 and TRBJ2-1, with 9 bases identical to TRBD1. Germline V CDR1 and CDR2: MGHDK, SYGVNS. This CDR3 is 15 amino acids long. J gave up 3 bases and V 4 bases, and 4 bases lay outside the gene matches. CDR3: CASSGDRAYYNEQFF. In DNA, the CDR3 is TGTGCCAGCAGTGGGGACAGGGCATACTACAATGAGCAGTTCTTC.

The chain joins TRBV9 to TRBJ2-5, with 12 bases aligning to TRBD2. This CDR3 region has 15 residues. Germline lookup yields CDR1 SGDLS and CDR2 YYNGEE. Trimming at V came to 6 bases and at J to 2 bases, leaving 5 bases not matched to a gene. The DNA of the CDR3 is TGTGCCAGCACTCGGACTAGCGGGATACAAGAGACCCAGTACTTC. This translates into CASTRTSGIQETQYF. Supplemented by reference TRBV9 and TRBJ2-5, the full variable domain reads DSGVTQTPKHLITATGQRVTLRCSPRSGDLSVYWYQQSLDQGLQFLIQYYNGEERAKGNILERFSAQQFPDLHSELNLSSLELGDSALYFCASTRTSGIQETQYFGPGTRLLVL.

The V gene is TRBV21-1, the J gene TRBJ2-2; the table calls TRBD1, which could not be checked here. TRBV21-1 counts as a pseudogene. The CDR3 has 15 residues. The CDR3 region is CASSNGSKGTGELFF. The CDR3 nucleotides are TGTGCCAGCAGCAATGGGTCGAAGGGGACCGGGGAGCTGTTTTTT.

The chain couples TRBV6-1 to TRBJ1-4, with a tentative D call TRBD1 (5 bases). CDR3 length: 15 amino acids. CDR1 MNHNS and CDR2 SASEGT come from the germline V gene. Between the trimmed V and J ends, which lost 3 bases and 0 bases, there was a span of 8 bases. CDR3 nucleotides: TGTGCCAGCAGTGACGGGGGAGCAACTAATGAAAAACTGTTTTTT. It is translated as CASSDGGATNEKLFF.

The J gene is TRBJ1-1, the V gene TRBV6-5; 7 bases are shared with TRBD1. The CDR3 has 14 residues. The germline V gene encodes CDR1 MNHEY and CDR2 SVGAGI. V was clipped by 6 bases and J by 4 bases; unmatched bases: 8. CDR3 protein: CASRIRQGSTEAFF. Written as DNA, the CDR3 is TGTGCCAGCAGAATCCGACAGGGTAGCACTGAAGCTTTCTTT.

In this sample, this clone turned up a few times. This rearrangement joins TRBV19 to TRBJ1-2; the D gene is possibly TRBD1 (6 bases). The V end was cut by 3 bases, the J end by 8 bases, with 10 bases between. Germline CDR1 LNHDA, CDR2 SQIVND (reference sequence). CDR3 length equals 12 residues. This chain's CDR3 is CASSMDRRGYTF. CDR3 DNA sequence: TGTGCCAGTAGTATGGACAGACGAGGCTACACCTTC.

The rearrangement joins TRBV5-1 to TRBJ2-5; TRBD2 might be the D (5 bases). The CDR3 runs 15 residues. The V end was cut by 5 bases, the J end by 2 bases, with 16 bases between. Germline-derived CDR1 and CDR2 are SGHRS and YFSETQ. The CDR3 nucleotides read TGCGCCAGCAGTCCGGACTCTAGACCGCAAGAGACCCAGTACTTC. Translation: CASSPDSRPQETQYF.